This is a list of T cell receptor beta chains from one sample in a study of control samples from healthy donors and cancer patients. Libraries were prepared by immunoSEQ multiplex PCR; TCRdb keeps only in-frame clonotypes and omits some of them. The sample shows 100,000 to 150,000 clones, approximately 89% of them seen only once. The specimen was blood. Receptors originate from a man in his sixties in good health. CDR3s include the opening cysteine and the closing phenylalanine or tryptophan. The D gene is left open where the match is weak. Clone size is given for some rows only: seen once, a few or many times, or a class if the clone is expanded.

TRBJ2-3 | NA | NA | TRBV7-2 | TGTGCCAGCAGCCCCCAAGGAGGGGGCACAGATACGCAGTATTTT | CASSPQGGGTDTQYF
TRBJ1-6 | NA | NA | TRBV28 | TGTGCCAGCAGTGTCGAAGGGGCCTCACCCCTCCACTTT | CASSVEGASPLHF
TRBJ2-3 | NA | TRBD2 | TRBV5-5 | TGTGCCAGCAGCTTTGGACTAGCGGGGGGGACAGATACGCAGTATTTT | CASSFGLAGGTDTQYF
TRBJ2-1 | NA | NA | TRBV5-1 | TGCGCCAGCAGCCCAAGGACAGACTACAATGAGCAGTTCTTC | CASSPRTDYNEQFF
TRBJ1-5 | NA | TRBD1 | TRBV18 | TGTGCCAGCTCTGCGGGGACAGCCAATCAGCCCCAGCATTTT | CASSAGTANQPQHF
TRBJ1-5 | NA | NA | TRBV10-2 | TGCGCCAGCTCGTGGACCGGTTATAGCAATCAGCCCCAGCATTTT | CASSWTGYSNQPQHF
TRBJ2-7 | NA | NA | TRBV4-2 | TGTGCCAGCAGCCAAGGGGCAGCTGATTCCTACGAGCAGTACTTC | CASSQGAADSYEQYF
TRBJ1-5 | NA | NA | TRBV6-1 | TGTGCCAGCAGTCACCCCTACGAGCCCCAGCATTTT | CASSHPYEPQHF
TRBJ2-3 | NA | TRBD2 | TRBV7-2 | TGTGCCAGCAGCTTCATGGCTAGCGGGGGGGGCACAGATACGCAGTATTTT | CASSFMASGGGTDTQYF
TRBJ1-1 | NA | NA | TRBV2 | TGTGCCAGCAGGCTGAACACTGAAGCTTTCTTT | CASRLNTEAFF
TRBJ1-2 | NA | TRBD1 | TRBV2 | TGTGCCAGCAGTGATGGGACAGGGGGTAGCTATGGCTACACCTTC | CASSDGTGGSYGYTF
TRBJ1-1 | NA | NA | TRBV15 | TGTGCCACCAGCCCGGGGATGCTGAACACTGAAGCTTTCTTT | CATSPGMLNTEAFF
TRBJ1-1 | NA | TRBD1 | TRBV19 | TGTGCCAGTAGTCGGGACAGGAGTCTGAACACTGAAGCTTTCTTT | CASSRDRSLNTEAFF
TRBJ1-1 | NA | NA | TRBV19 | TGTGCCAGTAGTAACCAGGCCCAATTTCCAGCTTTCTTT | CASSNQAQFPAFF
TRBJ1-3 | few | NA | TRBV5-6 | TGTGCCAGCAGCTTCAGTTCTGGAAACACCATATATTTT | CASSFSSGNTIYF
TRBJ2-7 | NA | TRBD1 | TRBV4-2 | TGTGCCAGCAGCCAAGAATTGGGACAGCCTTGGGAGCAGTACTTC | CASSQELGQPWEQYF
TRBJ1-5 | NA | TRBD1 | TRBV7-8 | TGTGCCAGCAGCTTGACAGGGGGAAGTCAGCCCCAGCATTTT | CASSLTGGSQPQHF
TRBJ1-1 | NA | TRBD1 | TRBV29-1 | TGCAGCTCATCGACAACAGGGGTCACTGAAGCTTTCTTT | CSSSTTGVTEAFF
TRBJ1-6 | NA | TRBD1 | TRBV5-4 | TGTGCCAGCAGCTCGGACAGGAACGTCTCACCCCTCCACTTT | CASSSDRNVSPLHF
TRBJ2-1 | NA | NA | TRBV5-1 | TGCGCCAGCAAGGAGGGGGGAGAGCTCAATGAGCAGTTCTTC | CASKEGGELNEQFF
TRBJ1-1 | NA | NA | TRBV19 | TGTGCCAGTACTCCGACAGGACCTCTGAACACTGAAGCTTTCTTT | CASTPTGPLNTEAFF
TRBJ2-2 | NA | NA | TRBV7-2 | TGTGCCAGCAGTTCAACATACCTCGCTCCCACCGGGGAGCTGTTTTTT | CASSSTYLAPTGELFF
TRBJ2-6 | NA | NA | TRBV28 | TGTGCCAGCCCTTTATTGGGGGAAAGGAGCTCTGGGGCCAACGTCCTGACTTTC | CASPLLGERSSGANVLTF
TRBJ2-1 | NA | TRBD2 | TRBV5-1 | TGCGCCAGCAGCATCATGACTAGCGGGGGGGCCGGGAATGAGCAGTTCTTC | CASSIMTSGGAGNEQFF
TRBJ1-4 | NA | NA | TRBV5-1 | TGCGCCAGCACAACAGGCGGACCTAATGAAAAACTGTTTTTT | CASTTGGPNEKLFF
TRBJ1-4 | NA | NA | TRBV4-3 | TGCGCCAGCAGCCCCCAAGGCCAAGGGGGAACTAATGAAAAACTGTTTTTT | CASSPQGQGGTNEKLFF
TRBJ2-5 | NA | TRBD1 | TRBV3-1/TRBV3-2 | TGTGCCAGCAGCCGAACCCCGGGACAGGGGTCGGAGACCCAGTACTTC | CASSRTPGQGSETQYF
TRBJ1-1 | NA | TRBD1 | TRBV6-7 | TGTGCCACCCCACTACATAACAGGGGGCTTTCGTACACTGAAGCTTTCTTT | CATPLHNRGLSYTEAFF
TRBJ2-7 | NA | NA | TRBV3-1/TRBV3-2 | TGTGCCAGCAGCCAAGGAACAGGGTTCGGCTCCTACGAGCAGTACTTC | CASSQGTGFGSYEQYF
TRBJ1-2 | NA | TRBD1 | TRBV7-2 | TGTGCCAGCATGCCAGGGACAGGGATTAACTATGGCTACACCTTC | CASMPGTGINYGYTF
TRBJ1-5 | NA | NA | TRBV19 | TGTGCCAGTAATCTAGGGGTGGGGCAGCCCCAGCATTTT | CASNLGVGQPQHF
TRBJ2-5 | NA | NA | TRBV2 | TGTGCCAGCAGTGAATTGGGGGGCCAAGAGACCCAGTACTTC | CASSELGGQETQYF
TRBJ2-1 | NA | TRBD2 | TRBV3-1/TRBV3-2 | TGTGCCAGCAGCCAAGGGCTAGCGGGGGACGAGCAGTTCTTC | CASSQGLAGDEQFF